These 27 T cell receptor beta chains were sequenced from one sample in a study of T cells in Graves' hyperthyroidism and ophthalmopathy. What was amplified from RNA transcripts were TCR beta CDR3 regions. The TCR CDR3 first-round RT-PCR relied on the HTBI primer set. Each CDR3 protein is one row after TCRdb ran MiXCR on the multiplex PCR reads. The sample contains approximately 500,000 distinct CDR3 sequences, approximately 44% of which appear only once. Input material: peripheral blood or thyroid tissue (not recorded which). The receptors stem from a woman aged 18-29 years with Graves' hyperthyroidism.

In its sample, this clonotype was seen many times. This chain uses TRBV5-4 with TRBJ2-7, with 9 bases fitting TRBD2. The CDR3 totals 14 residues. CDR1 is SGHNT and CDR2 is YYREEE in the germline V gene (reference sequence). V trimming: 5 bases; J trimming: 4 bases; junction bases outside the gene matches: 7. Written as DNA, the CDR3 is TGTGCCAGCAGAGTTAGCGGGAGTAAGTACGAGCAGTACTTC. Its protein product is CASRVSGSKYEQYF.

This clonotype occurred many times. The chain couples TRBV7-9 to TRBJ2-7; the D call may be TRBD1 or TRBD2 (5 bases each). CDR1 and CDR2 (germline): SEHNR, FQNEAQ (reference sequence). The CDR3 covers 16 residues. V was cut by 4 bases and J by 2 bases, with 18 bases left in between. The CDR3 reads CASSSQSWQGAYEQYF. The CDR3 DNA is TGTGCCAGCAGCTCGCAAAGTTGGCAGGGAGCCTACGAGCAGTACTTC.

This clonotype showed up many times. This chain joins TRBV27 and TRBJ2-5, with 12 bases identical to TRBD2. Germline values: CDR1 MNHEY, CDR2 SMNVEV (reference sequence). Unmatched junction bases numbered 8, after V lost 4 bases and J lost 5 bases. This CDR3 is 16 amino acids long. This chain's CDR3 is CASSSPSGRAGETQYF. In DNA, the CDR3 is TGTGCCAGCAGTTCCCCTAGCGGGAGGGCCGGGGAGACCCAGTACTTC.

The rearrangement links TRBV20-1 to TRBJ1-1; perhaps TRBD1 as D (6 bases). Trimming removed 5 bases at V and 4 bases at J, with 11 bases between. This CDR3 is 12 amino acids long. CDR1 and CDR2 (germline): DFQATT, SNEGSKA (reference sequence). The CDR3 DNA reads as TGCAGTGCTTTAGTACAGGGCACTGAAGCTTTCTTT. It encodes CSALVQGTEAFF.

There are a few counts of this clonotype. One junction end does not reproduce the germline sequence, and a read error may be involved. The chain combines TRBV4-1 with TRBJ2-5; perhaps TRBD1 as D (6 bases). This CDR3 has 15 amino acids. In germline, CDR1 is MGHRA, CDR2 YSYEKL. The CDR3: CASSPGHSYQETQYF. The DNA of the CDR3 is TGTGCCAGCAGCCCGGGACATTCGTACCAAGAGACCCAGTACTTC.

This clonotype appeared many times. CDR3 sequence reads: CASSPTRSPGQGEQYF. The CDR3 coding sequence is TGTGCCAGCAGTCCGACCCGATCGCCGGGACAGGGCGAGCAGTACTTC. The chain combines TRBV12-3 or TRBV12-4 with TRBJ2-7, with 9 positions matching TRBD1. J gave up 6 bases and V 5 bases, and 14 bases lay outside the gene matches. The CDR3 length is 16 residues.

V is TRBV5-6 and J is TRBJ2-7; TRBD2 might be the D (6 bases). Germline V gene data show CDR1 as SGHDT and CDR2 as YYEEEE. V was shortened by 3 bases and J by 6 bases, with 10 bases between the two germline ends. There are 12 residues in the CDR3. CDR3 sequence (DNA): TGTGCCAGCAGCTGGGTGGGAGGCGAGCAGTACTTC. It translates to CASSWVGGEQYF.

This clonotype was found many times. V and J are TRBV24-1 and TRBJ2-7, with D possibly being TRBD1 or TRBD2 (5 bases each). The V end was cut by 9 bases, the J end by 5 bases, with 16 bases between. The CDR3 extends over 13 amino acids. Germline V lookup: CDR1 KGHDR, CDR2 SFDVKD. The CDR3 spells CATRRDGGDEQYF. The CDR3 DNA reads TGTGCCACCCGACGGGACGGTGGCGACGAGCAGTACTTC.

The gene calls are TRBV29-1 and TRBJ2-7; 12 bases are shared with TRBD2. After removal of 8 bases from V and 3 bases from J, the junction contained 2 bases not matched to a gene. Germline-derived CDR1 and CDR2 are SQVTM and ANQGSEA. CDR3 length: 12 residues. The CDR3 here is CSLTSGSYEQYF. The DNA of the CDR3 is TGCAGCCTGACTAGCGGGAGCTACGAGCAGTACTTC.

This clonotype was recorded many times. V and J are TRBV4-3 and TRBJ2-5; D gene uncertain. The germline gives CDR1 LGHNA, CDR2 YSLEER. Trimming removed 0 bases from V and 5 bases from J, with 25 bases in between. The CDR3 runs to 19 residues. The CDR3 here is CASSQDASGDGPVFETQYF. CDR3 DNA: TGCGCCAGCAGCCAAGACGCTTCCGGCGACGGACCAGTTTTCGAGACCCAGTACTTC.

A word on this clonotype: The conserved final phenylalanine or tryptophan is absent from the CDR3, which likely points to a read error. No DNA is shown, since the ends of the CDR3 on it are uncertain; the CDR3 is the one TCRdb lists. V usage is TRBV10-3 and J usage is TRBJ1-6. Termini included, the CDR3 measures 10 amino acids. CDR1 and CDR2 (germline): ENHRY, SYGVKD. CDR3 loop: CAISDRTVNT.

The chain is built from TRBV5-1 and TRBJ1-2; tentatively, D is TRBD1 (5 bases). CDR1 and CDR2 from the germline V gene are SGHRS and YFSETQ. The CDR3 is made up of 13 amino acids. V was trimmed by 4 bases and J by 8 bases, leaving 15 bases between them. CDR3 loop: CASSPRGFEGYTF. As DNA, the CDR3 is TGCGCCAGCAGCCCCCGGGGGTTTGAGGGCTACACCTTC.

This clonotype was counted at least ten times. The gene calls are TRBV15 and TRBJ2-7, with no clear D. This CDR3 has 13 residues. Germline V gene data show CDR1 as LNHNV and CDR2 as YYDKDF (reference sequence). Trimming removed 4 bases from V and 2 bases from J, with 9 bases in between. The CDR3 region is CATSTYPTYEQYF. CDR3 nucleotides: TGTGCCACCAGCACATACCCTACCTACGAGCAGTACTTC. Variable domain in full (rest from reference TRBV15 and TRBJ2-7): DAMVIQNPRYQVTQFGKPVTLSCSQTLNHNVMYWYQQKSSQAPKLLFHYYDKDFNNEADTPDNFQSRRPNTSFCFLDIRSPGLGDTAMYLCATSTYPTYEQYFGPGTRLTVT.

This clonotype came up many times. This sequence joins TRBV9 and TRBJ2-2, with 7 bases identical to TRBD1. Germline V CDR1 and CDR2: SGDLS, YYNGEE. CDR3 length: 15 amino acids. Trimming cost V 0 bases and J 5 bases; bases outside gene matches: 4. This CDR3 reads CASSVEGARTGELFF. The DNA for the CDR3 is TGTGCCAGCAGCGTAGAGGGGGCGCGAACCGGGGAGCTGTTTTTT.

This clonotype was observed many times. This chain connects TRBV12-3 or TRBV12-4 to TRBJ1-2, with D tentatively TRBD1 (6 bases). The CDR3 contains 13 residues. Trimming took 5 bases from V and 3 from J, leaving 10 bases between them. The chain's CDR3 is CASSPGTHYGYTF. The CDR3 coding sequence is TGTGCCAGCAGTCCAGGGACACACTATGGCTACACCTTC.

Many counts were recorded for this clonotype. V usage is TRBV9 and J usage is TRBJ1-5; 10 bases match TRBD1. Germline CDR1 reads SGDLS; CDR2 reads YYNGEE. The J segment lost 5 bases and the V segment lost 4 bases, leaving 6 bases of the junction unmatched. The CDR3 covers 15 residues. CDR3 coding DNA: TGTGCCAGCAGCTCGGGACAGGGGATGTATCAGCCCCAGCATTTT. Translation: CASSSGQGMYQPQHF.

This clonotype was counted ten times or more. For the CDR3, the DNA is TGTGCCAGCAGTTTCCCGGTACTGGGAAACACCATATATTTT. Translation gives CASSFPVLGNTIYF. The chain carries TRBV12-3 or TRBV12-4 and TRBJ1-3; D uncertain. CDR3 length equals 14 residues. V was shortened by 3 bases and J by 4 bases, with 10 bases between the two germline ends.

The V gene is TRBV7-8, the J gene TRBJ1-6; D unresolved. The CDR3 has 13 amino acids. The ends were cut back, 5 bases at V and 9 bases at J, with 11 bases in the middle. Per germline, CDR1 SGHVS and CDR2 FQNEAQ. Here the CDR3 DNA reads TGTGCCAGCAGCCGACCAGGTCGTTCACCCCTCCACTTT. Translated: CASSRPGRSPLHF.

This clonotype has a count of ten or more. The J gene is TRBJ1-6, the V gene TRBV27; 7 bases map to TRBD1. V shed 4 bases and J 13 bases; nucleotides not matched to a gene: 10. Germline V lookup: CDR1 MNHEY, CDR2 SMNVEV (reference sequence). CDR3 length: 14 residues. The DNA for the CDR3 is TGTGCCAGCAGTTCCGGGACAGCCCGGCCGCCCCTCCACTTT. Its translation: CASSSGTARPPLHF.

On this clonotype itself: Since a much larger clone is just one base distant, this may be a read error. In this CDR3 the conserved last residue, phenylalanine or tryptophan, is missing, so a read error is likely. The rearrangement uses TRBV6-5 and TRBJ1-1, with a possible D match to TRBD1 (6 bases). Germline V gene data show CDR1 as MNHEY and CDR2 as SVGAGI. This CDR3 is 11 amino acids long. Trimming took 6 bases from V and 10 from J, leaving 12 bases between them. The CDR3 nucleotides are TGTGCCAGCAGGAGTACAGGGCCAGCTTTCCTT. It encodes CASRSTGPAFL.

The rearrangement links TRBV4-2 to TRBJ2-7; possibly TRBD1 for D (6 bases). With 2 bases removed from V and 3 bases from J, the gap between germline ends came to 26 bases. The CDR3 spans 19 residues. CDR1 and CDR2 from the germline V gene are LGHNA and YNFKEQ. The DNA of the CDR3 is TGTGCCAGCAGCCAAAATAGCCGGACAGTACCAAAAAGGGACTACGAGCAGTACTTC. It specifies CASSQNSRTVPKRDYEQYF.

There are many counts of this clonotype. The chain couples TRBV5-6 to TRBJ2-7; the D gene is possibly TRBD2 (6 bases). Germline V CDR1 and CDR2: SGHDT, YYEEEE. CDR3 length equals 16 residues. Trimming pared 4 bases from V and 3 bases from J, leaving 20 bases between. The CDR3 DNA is TGTGCCAGCAGCCCTCGTGCGAGCGGGTTTATCTACGAGCAGTACTTC. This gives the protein CASSPRASGFIYEQYF.

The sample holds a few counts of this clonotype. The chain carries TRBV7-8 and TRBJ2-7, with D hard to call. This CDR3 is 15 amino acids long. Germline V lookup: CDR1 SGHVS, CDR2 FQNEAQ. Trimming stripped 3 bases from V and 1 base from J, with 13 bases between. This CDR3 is CASSLGSGRSYEQYF. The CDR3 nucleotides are TGTGCCAGCAGCTTGGGTTCAGGCAGATCCTACGAGCAGTACTTC.

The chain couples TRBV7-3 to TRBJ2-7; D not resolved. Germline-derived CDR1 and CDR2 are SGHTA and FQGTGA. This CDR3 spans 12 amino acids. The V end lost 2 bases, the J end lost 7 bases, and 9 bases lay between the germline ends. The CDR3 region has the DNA TGTGCCAGCAGCTTAGCGTATGGGGAGCAGTACTTC. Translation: CASSLAYGEQYF.

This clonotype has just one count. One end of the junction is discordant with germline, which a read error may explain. CDR3 coding DNA: TGTGCCAGCAGCCCCATGGGGCCCGGGGAGCTGTACTTC. It yields the protein CASSPMGPGELYF. The chain is built from TRBV7-2 and TRBJ2-7, with D perhaps given as TRBD1 or TRBD2 (5 bases each). Germline V CDR1 and CDR2: SGHTA, FQGNSA. CDR3 length: 13 residues.

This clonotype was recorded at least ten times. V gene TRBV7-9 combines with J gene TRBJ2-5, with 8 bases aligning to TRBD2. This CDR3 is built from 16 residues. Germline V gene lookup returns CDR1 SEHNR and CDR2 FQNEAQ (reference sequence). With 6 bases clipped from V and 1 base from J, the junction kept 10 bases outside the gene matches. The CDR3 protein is CASSTRSGRGQETQYF. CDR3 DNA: TGTGCCAGCAGTACCCGGAGCGGGAGAGGCCAAGAGACCCAGTACTTC.

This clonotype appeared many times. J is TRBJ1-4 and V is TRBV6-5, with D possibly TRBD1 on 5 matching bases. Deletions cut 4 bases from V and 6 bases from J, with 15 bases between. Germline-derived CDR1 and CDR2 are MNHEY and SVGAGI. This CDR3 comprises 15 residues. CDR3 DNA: TGTGCCAGCAGTTCCACGTCGGGGGGGGATGAAAAACTGTTTTTT. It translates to CASSSTSGGDEKLFF.